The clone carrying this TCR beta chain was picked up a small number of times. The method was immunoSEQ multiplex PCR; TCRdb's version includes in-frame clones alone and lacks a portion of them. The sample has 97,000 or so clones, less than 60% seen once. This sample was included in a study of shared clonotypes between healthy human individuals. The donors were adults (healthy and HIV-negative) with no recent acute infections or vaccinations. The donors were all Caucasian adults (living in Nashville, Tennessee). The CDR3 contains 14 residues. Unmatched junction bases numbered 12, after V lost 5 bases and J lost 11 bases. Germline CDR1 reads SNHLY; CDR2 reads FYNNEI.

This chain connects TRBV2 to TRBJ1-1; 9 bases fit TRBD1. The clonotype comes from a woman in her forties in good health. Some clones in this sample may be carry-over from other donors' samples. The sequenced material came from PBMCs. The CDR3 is CASSPGTGRLRAFF. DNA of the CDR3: TGTGCCAGCAGTCCTGGGACAGGGCGGCTGCGCGCTTTCTTT.